The 21 T cell receptor beta chains listed next were all sequenced from one sample in a study of T cell responses to AZD1222 COVID-19 vaccine. Profiling relied on immunoSEQ multiplex PCR, and the TCRdb table lists in-frame clones only, not all of them. The sample has approximately 85,000 clones; around 85% are singletons. The specimen comprised peripheral blood, sampled on day 0 of AZD1222 vaccination. These receptors all come from an adult in good health.

V usage is TRBV4-2 and J usage is TRBJ1-1; 9 nucleotides match TRBD1. The V gene's germline CDR1 is LGHNA and CDR2 YNFKEQ. The CDR3 loop spans 15 amino acids. V lost 1 base, J lost 5 bases, and 5 bases stayed unmatched. The CDR3 DNA reads as TGTGCCAGCAGCCAAGGGGGACAGGGAAGGACTGAAGCTTTCTTT. Protein sequence: CASSQGGQGRTEAFF.

This chain joins TRBV15 and TRBJ2-3; D may be TRBD2 (6 bases). CDR3 length: 16 residues. V was pared by 5 bases and J by 0 bases, with 15 bases between. Germline V gene sequence: CDR1 LNHNV, CDR2 YYDKDF (reference sequence). The CDR3 DNA sequence: TGTGCCACCAGCCCATCCCTCGGGACTAGCACAGATACGCAGTATTTT. It codes for CATSPSLGTSTDTQYF.

The V gene is TRBV4-1, the J gene TRBJ2-5, with 10 bases lining up with TRBD1. V was clipped by 1 base and J by 2 bases; unmatched bases: 7. The CDR3 contains 17 residues. Per germline, CDR1 MGHRA and CDR2 YSYEKL. The CDR3 region is CASSQVGRDRGQETQYF. The DNA of the CDR3 is TGCGCCAGCAGCCAAGTTGGCCGGGACAGGGGTCAAGAGACCCAGTACTTC.

The chain combines TRBV19 with TRBJ1-1, with D possibly TRBD1 on 6 matching bases. The CDR3 spans 12 residues. CDR1 and CDR2 from the germline V gene are LNHDA and SQIVND (reference sequence). For the CDR3, the DNA is TGTGCTACGGACAGCTTCGGGACTGAAGCTTTCTTT. It specifies CATDSFGTEAFF.

This chain connects TRBV7-9 to TRBJ1-2, with D maybe TRBD1 (6 bases). The CDR3 consists of 17 residues. V was cut by 4 bases and J by 3 bases, with 21 bases left in between. Germline CDR1 and CDR2: SEHNR and FQNEAQ (reference sequence). The CDR3 DNA sequence: TGTGCCAGCAGCTCCGTTAACCGGGGGCCCGCCGACTATGGCTACACCTTC. Its protein product is CASSSVNRGPADYGYTF.

This chain uses TRBV7-2 with TRBJ2-2, with a possible D match to TRBD1 (5 bases). The CDR3 is 16 residues long. Germline assignment: CDR1 SGHTA and CDR2 FQGNSA. With 1 base removed from V and 4 bases from J, the gap between germline ends came to 13 bases. CDR3 loop: CASSLGGRGATGELFF. The CDR3 coding sequence is TGTGCCAGCAGCTTAGGGGGCAGAGGCGCCACCGGGGAGCTGTTTTTT.

V and J are TRBV19 and TRBJ1-5; 8 positions agree with TRBD1. The CDR3 spans 17 residues. Unmatched junction bases numbered 12, after V lost 6 bases and J lost 2 bases. CDR1 and CDR2 from the germline V gene are LNHDA and SQIVND (reference sequence). CDR3 residues: CASRKISGGLGNQPQHF. CDR3 sequence (DNA): TGTGCCAGTAGAAAAATCTCAGGGGGCCTGGGCAATCAGCCCCAGCATTTT.

The chain is built from TRBV6-6 and TRBJ1-5; 8 bases are a match to TRBD1. The CDR3 sequence is 15 residues long. Germline V gene data show CDR1 as MNHNY and CDR2 as SVGAGI (reference sequence). V shed 0 bases, J shed 2 bases, and the junction held 0 bases outside the gene matches. The CDR3: CASSYSTGGNQPQHF. CDR3 coding DNA: TGTGCCAGCAGTTACTCGACAGGGGGCAATCAGCCCCAGCATTTT.

This chain joins TRBV5-1 and TRBJ2-3, with 8 bases identical to TRBD1. Trimming took 6 bases from V and 6 from J; bases not matched to a gene: 12. The V gene's germline CDR1 is SGHRS and CDR2 YFSETQ. There are 15 residues in the CDR3. CDR3 nucleotides: TGCGCCAGCATTGCGGGGCAGGGGGCAGTTGATACGCAGTATTTT. This translates into CASIAGQGAVDTQYF. Looking up the rest from reference TRBV5-1 and TRBJ2-3 gives the full variable domain: KAGVTQTPRYLIKTRGQQVTLSCSPISGHRSVSWYQQTPGQGLQFLFEYFSETQRNKGNFPGRFSGRQFSNSRSEMNVSTLELGDSALYLCASIAGQGAVDTQYFGPGTRLTVL.

This chain links TRBV5-1 with TRBJ1-1; the D gene is possibly TRBD1 (6 bases). Germline V gives CDR1 SGHRS, CDR2 YFSETQ. This CDR3 spans 14 amino acids. The ends were cut back, 5 bases at V and 2 bases at J, with 13 bases in the middle. DNA of the CDR3: TGCGCCAGCAGGCCCGGGACACTTAACACTGAAGCTTTCTTT. This sequence encodes CASRPGTLNTEAFF.

The V call is TRBV28, the J call TRBJ1-1; no reliable D call. Germline loops: CDR1 MDHEN, CDR2 SYDVKM. V gave up 2 bases and J gave up 11 bases, with 21 bases separating them. This CDR3 has 15 amino acids. The chain's CDR3 is CASSLVSTDYLVAFF. The CDR3, as DNA: TGTGCCAGCAGTTTAGTGAGCACAGATTATTTGGTTGCTTTCTTT.

This clone was picked up a small number of times. The chain couples TRBV4-3 to TRBJ1-6; 9 bases are shared with TRBD1. V dropped 2 bases and J dropped 7; count of bases not matched to a gene: 3. Germline lookup yields CDR1 LGHNA and CDR2 YSLEER. The CDR3 totals 15 residues. The CDR3 here is CASSQTGQGNSPLHF. Written as DNA, the CDR3 is TGCGCCAGCAGCCAAACAGGACAGGGGAATTCACCCCTCCACTTT.

This chain links TRBV27 with TRBJ2-1; D is ambiguous. Per germline, CDR1 MNHEY and CDR2 SMNVEV (reference sequence). Trimming left V 2 bases short and J 8 bases short, with 7 bases between. This CDR3 has 12 residues. CDR3 protein: CASSLNWYEQFF. CDR3 sequence (DNA): TGTGCCAGCAGTTTAAACTGGTATGAGCAGTTCTTC.

The J gene is TRBJ2-1, the V gene TRBV12-5; D may correspond to TRBD1 or TRBD2 (5 bases each). The germline CDR1 and CDR2 sequences are LGHNT and FRNRAP. The CDR3 consists of 12 residues. Trimming shortened V by 5 bases and J by 3 bases, and 5 bases separated the two germline ends. CDR3 amino acids: CASGGGYNEQFF. The CDR3 DNA is TGTGCTAGTGGTGGGGGCTACAATGAGCAGTTCTTC.

The chain couples TRBV27 to TRBJ2-5, with TRBD1 matching 10 bases. The CDR3 runs 15 residues. With V trimmed by 7 bases and J by 9 bases, 14 bases remained unmatched. Per germline, CDR1 MNHEY and CDR2 SMNVEV (reference sequence). CDR3 DNA sequence: TGTGCCAGCAAATCCGGGACAGGGGACCTTCAGTCCCAGTACTTC. Translation: CASKSGTGDLQSQYF.

The chain is built from TRBV7-9 and TRBJ2-3, with D unresolved. The V end was cut by 5 bases, the J end by 1 base, with 13 bases between. Germline lookup yields CDR1 SEHNR and CDR2 FQNEAQ (reference sequence). The CDR3 length is 15 residues. CDR3 amino acids: CASSHSPTRTDTQYF. The CDR3, as DNA: TGTGCCAGCAGCCACTCCCCAACCCGCACAGATACGCAGTATTTT.

CDR3 residues: CSVPGLGMQYF. The DNA for the CDR3 is TGCAGTGTTCCGGGACTAGGGATGCAGTACTTC. V usage is TRBV20-1 and J usage is TRBJ2-7; 8 bases map to TRBD2. Trimming removed 7 bases from V and 9 bases from J; junction bases left unmatched: 8. The CDR3 contains 11 residues. The germline gives CDR1 DFQATT, CDR2 SNEGSKA (reference sequence).

The CDR3: CASRGQGKGNEQFF. CDR3 DNA sequence: TGTGCCAGTAGAGGACAGGGAAAAGGCAATGAGCAGTTCTTC. The genes are TRBV19 and TRBJ2-1; 8 bases are shared with TRBD1. V lost 6 bases to trimming and J lost 6 bases; unmatched junction nucleotides: 7. The CDR3 has 14 amino acids. The germline V gene encodes CDR1 LNHDA and CDR2 SQIVND (reference sequence).

This clone was seen a few times. This sample also contains other DNA sequences that code for the same CDR3. The chain links TRBV28 to TRBJ2-7; D is unclear. The germline CDR1 and CDR2 sequences are MDHEN and SYDVKM. The CDR3 is made up of 11 amino acids. Deletions cut 3 bases from V and 3 bases from J, with 3 bases between. The CDR3: CASSLGYEQYF. The DNA for the CDR3 is TGTGCCAGCAGTTTGGGCTACGAGCAGTACTTC.

This clone was observed many times. This chain joins TRBV3-1 (or the pseudogene TRBV3-2) and TRBJ1-5; 7 bases match TRBD1. The J segment lost 1 base and the V segment lost 1 base, leaving 1 base of the junction unmatched. The CDR3 extends over 15 amino acids. The germline CDR1 and CDR2 sequences are LGHDT and YNNKEL (reference sequence). The CDR3 coding sequence is TGTGCCAGCAGCCAAGCGACAGGGAGCAATCAGCCCCAGCATTTT. It codes for CASSQATGSNQPQHF.

The chain carries TRBV10-3 and TRBJ1-2, with TRBD1 identical over 9 bases. The germline gives CDR1 ENHRY, CDR2 SYGVKD. This CDR3 contains 13 residues. V shed 3 bases, J shed 7 bases, and the junction held 3 bases outside the gene matches. The DNA for the CDR3 is TGTGCCATCAGTGATACAGGGGGCGGTGGCTACACCTTC. The encoded protein is CAISDTGGGGYTF.